The next 13 T cell receptor beta chains were all read from a single sample in a study of T cell responses to AZD1222 COVID-19 vaccine. Sequencing used immunoSEQ multiplex PCR; TCRdb keeps in-frame clones, though not all of them. The profile shows 130,000 to 150,000 clones, around 87% of them singletons. This specimen was peripheral blood, taken on day 0 of AZD1222 vaccination. The receptors shown here come from an adult in good health.

J is TRBJ2-1 and V is TRBV7-2; 9 bases agree with TRBD2. V trimming: 1 base; J trimming: 7 bases; junction bases outside the gene matches: 5. CDR3 size: 15 residues. Looked up from germline, CDR1 is SGHTA and CDR2 is FQGNSA. The CDR3 nucleotides are TGTGCCAGCAGCTTAGGAGCGGGGGGCCTGAATGAGCAGTTCTTC. Encoded protein: CASSLGAGGLNEQFF.

This chain links TRBV18 with TRBJ1-1, with D maybe TRBD1 (6 bases). CDR3 length equals 13 residues. In germline, CDR1 is KGHSH, CDR2 LQKENI. V was shortened by 10 bases and J by 1 base, with 13 bases between the two germline ends. CDR3 amino acids: CATSRQENTEAFF. Written as DNA, the CDR3 is TGTGCCACGTCCCGACAGGAGAACACTGAAGCTTTCTTT.

The genes are TRBV30 and TRBJ2-5; no firm D call. The V gene's germline CDR1 is GTSNPN and CDR2 SVGIG (reference sequence). The ends were cut back, 5 bases at V and 2 bases at J, with 24 bases in the middle. The CDR3 has 17 amino acids. Here the CDR3 DNA reads TGTGCCTGGTCAAGCCTCACAACAAGGGCACCTCAAGAGACCCAGTACTTC. Translating it yields CAWSSLTTRAPQETQYF.

The chain links TRBV27 to TRBJ1-2; D is undetermined. Trimming stripped 7 bases from V and 2 bases from J, with 14 bases between. The CDR3 totals 14 residues. CDR1 MNHEY and CDR2 SMNVEV come from the germline V gene (reference sequence). The DNA for the CDR3 is TGTGCCAGCACCCCTGGAGACTCGAACTATGGCTACACCTTC. Its protein is CASTPGDSNYGYTF.

V and J are TRBV9 and TRBJ2-7, with D possibly matching TRBD2 (5 bases). CDR1 and CDR2 from the germline V gene are SGDLS and YYNGEE. The V end was cut by 0 bases, the J end by 6 bases, with 13 bases between. This CDR3 region has 14 residues. The CDR3 nucleotides are TGTGCCAGCAGCGTAGGTGGAGGAAATGGCGAGCAGTACTTC. The encoded protein is CASSVGGGNGEQYF.

The CDR3 protein is CASSLEAPGLLYNEQFF. DNA of the CDR3: TGTGCCAGCAGCTTAGAGGCACCGGGACTGTTATACAATGAGCAGTTCTTC. The chain combines TRBV11-2 with TRBJ2-1; tentatively, D is TRBD2 (6 bases). V lost 0 bases, J lost 4 bases, and 16 bases lay in between. This CDR3 has 17 residues. Germline loops: CDR1 SGHAT, CDR2 FQNNGV. The whole variable domain, filled in from reference TRBV11-2 and TRBJ2-1, reads EAGVAQSPRYKIIEKRQSVAFWCNPISGHATLYWYQQILGQGPKLLIQFQNNGVVDDSQLPKDRFSAERLKGVDSTLKIQPAKLEDSAVYLCASSLEAPGLLYNEQFFGPGTRLTVL.

CDR3 bases: TGTGCCAGCAGCTTACTATTCTTCATCCTCCCCACTGAAGCTTTCTTT. Its translation: CASSLLFFILPTEAFF. The chain employs TRBV7-8 and TRBJ1-1; no definite D call. The germline V gene encodes CDR1 SGHVS and CDR2 FQNEAQ. The CDR3 totals 16 residues. The V end lost 2 bases, the J end lost 4 bases, and 17 bases lay between the germline ends.

V and J are TRBV28 and TRBJ2-2; D assignment may be TRBD1 or TRBD2 (5 bases each). Germline-derived CDR1 and CDR2 are MDHEN and SYDVKM. The CDR3 totals 16 residues. Trimming took off 7 bases at V and 3 bases at J, with 18 bases between the two ends. In nucleotides, the CDR3 is TGTGCCAGCACGAGACCGGCCATGGGGGACACCGGGGAGCTGTTTTTT. This codes for CASTRPAMGDTGELFF.

The J gene is TRBJ1-5, the V gene TRBV30, with 8 bases that match TRBD1. Germline V lookup: CDR1 GTSNPN, CDR2 SVGIG (reference sequence). The CDR3 covers 14 residues. The junction had 2 bases not matched to a gene; V was cut back by 2 bases and J by 2 bases. The CDR3 DNA is TGTGCCTGGAGTTTGACAGGGGGCAATCAGCCCCAGCATTTT. Translation: CAWSLTGGNQPQHF.

CDR3: CASSSRFGGNEQFF. The CDR3 DNA sequence: TGTGCCAGCAGCTCCCGGTTCGGGGGCAATGAGCAGTTCTTC. This sequence joins TRBV13 and TRBJ2-1, with D tentatively TRBD2 (6 bases). This CDR3 spans 14 amino acids. Looked up from germline, CDR1 is PRHDT and CDR2 is FYEKMQ (reference sequence). Trimming took 4 bases from V and 6 from J, leaving 13 bases between them.

This clone was observed a single time. One end of the junction does not line up with germline, which may come from a read error. The V and J genes are TRBV5-6 and TRBJ1-2; no reliable D call. Germline CDR1 and CDR2: SGHDT and YYEEEE. The CDR3 runs 14 residues. The CDR3 loop reads CASSLDGANYGYTF. The DNA for the CDR3 is TGTGCCAGCAGTTTGGACGGAGCTAACTATGGCTACACCTTC.

This sequence joins TRBV19 and TRBJ1-1; D uncertain. This CDR3 comprises 14 residues. Trimming left V 9 bases short and J 4 bases short, with 18 bases between. CDR1 is LNHDA and CDR2 is SQIVND in the germline V gene (reference sequence). Here the CDR3 reads CASNPRRRSTEAFF. For the CDR3, the DNA is TGTGCCAGCAACCCCCGGCGTAGGAGCACTGAAGCTTTCTTT.

The table lists this clone with a few counts. This chain joins TRBV5-6 and TRBJ1-2; 11 positions match TRBD1. The V gene's germline CDR1 is SGHDT and CDR2 YYEEEE. The CDR3 has 15 amino acids. V trimming: 6 bases; J trimming: 2 bases; junction bases outside the gene matches: 6. The CDR3, as DNA: TGTGCCAGCACCTGGACAGGGGGCGGGAACTATGGCTACACCTTC. Protein product: CASTWTGGGNYGYTF.